The 27 T cell receptor beta chains presented below share a single source sample, sequenced in a study of shared clonotypes between healthy human individuals. The data were produced by immunoSEQ multiplex PCR, yet TCRdb's version contains in-frame clones alone and is incomplete. The sample contains some 790,000 clones, 72% of which appear only once. Sequenced material: memory CD4+ T cells sorted from blood. Subset noted: CD45RA-negative fraction. The receptors here all came from a woman in her 30s in good health.

This chain connects TRBV15 to TRBJ1-5; D is undetermined. Germline V gives CDR1 LNHNV, CDR2 YYDKDF (reference sequence). Deletions cut 6 bases from V and 6 bases from J, with 12 bases between. The CDR3 is 13 residues long. The CDR3 bases are TGTGCCACCAGAGGGCAGGAAAGTCAGCCCCAGCATTTT. It codes for CATRGQESQPQHF.

The rearrangement uses TRBV29-1 and TRBJ2-3; D may be TRBD2 (6 bases). V lost 0 bases, J lost 0 bases, and 7 bases lay in between. The length of the CDR3 is 14 residues. Germline CDR1 and CDR2: SQVTM and ANQGSEA. The CDR3 coding sequence is TGCAGCGTTGAAGATGGGGGGAGCACAGATACGCAGTATTTT. Amino acids: CSVEDGGSTDTQYF.

This clone was observed a few times. The chain links TRBV18 to TRBJ2-1, with TRBD1 as a possible D gene (6 bases). Germline assignment: CDR1 KGHSH and CDR2 LQKENI. The CDR3 runs 18 residues. The V end lost 3 bases, the J end lost 1 base, and 19 bases lay between the germline ends. CDR3 in DNA: TGTGCCAGCTCACCCCGGGACACAAGCAAGACATCCTACAATGAGCAGTTCTTC. As protein: CASSPRDTSKTSYNEQFF.

This clone was observed a few times. The chain combines TRBV7-7 with TRBJ2-5; 10 bases fit TRBD1. Trimming cost V 5 bases and J 3 bases; bases outside gene matches: 6. Germline V gene lookup returns CDR1 SSHAT and CDR2 FNYEAQ (reference sequence). The CDR3 runs 15 residues. This CDR3 is CASSKTGTGEETQYF. CDR3 nucleotide sequence: TGTGCCAGCAGCAAAACCGGGACAGGGGAAGAGACCCAGTACTTC.

The chain carries TRBV9 and TRBJ2-7; tentatively, D is TRBD1 (6 bases). The CDR3 is 14 residues long. With 0 bases removed from V and 3 bases from J, the gap between germline ends came to 10 bases. Germline CDR1 is SGDLS and CDR2 is YYNGEE. The CDR3 DNA reads TGTGCCAGCAGCGTAGGGACAGCGAACTACGAGCAGTACTTC. This gives the protein CASSVGTANYEQYF.

The rearrangement uses TRBV28 and TRBJ2-7; D gene unclear. V gave up 5 bases and J gave up 3 bases, with 8 bases separating them. The CDR3 extends over 12 amino acids. Germline assignment: CDR1 MDHEN and CDR2 SYDVKM. The CDR3 DNA sequence: TGTGCCAGCAGTCCTACCTACTACGAGCAGTACTTC. The encoded protein is CASSPTYYEQYF.

This clone was detected once. V gene TRBV7-6 combines with J gene TRBJ2-3; D not resolved. The germline gives CDR1 SGHVS, CDR2 FNYEAQ. The V end was cut by 5 bases, the J end by 6 bases, with 9 bases between. This CDR3 comprises 12 residues. In DNA, the CDR3 is TGTGCCAGCAGCATAGATCGGGATACGCAGTATTTT. It specifies CASSIDRDTQYF.

This chain uses TRBV19 with TRBJ2-3; no reliable D call. CDR1 and CDR2 from the germline V gene are LNHDA and SQIVND (reference sequence). CDR3 size: 13 residues. With 3 bases removed from V and 4 bases from J, the gap between germline ends came to 8 bases. Written as DNA, the CDR3 is TGTGCCAGTAGTATTTTGGGCGCAGATACGCAGTATTTT. It is translated as CASSILGADTQYF.

The V and J genes are TRBV29-1 and TRBJ1-1, with 10 nucleotides matching TRBD1. V shed 6 bases and J 5 bases; nucleotides not matched to a gene: 9. The CDR3 has 14 residues. Germline lookup yields CDR1 SQVTM and CDR2 ANQGSEA. CDR3 nucleotide sequence: TGCAGCGTAGATAGGGACAGGGGAACAACTGAAGCTTTCTTT. It encodes CSVDRDRGTTEAFF.

This clone appeared a few times. The V gene is TRBV11-2, the J gene TRBJ2-7; D assignment may be TRBD1 or TRBD2 (5 bases each). CDR1 SGHAT and CDR2 FQNNGV come from the germline V gene. The CDR3 loop spans 16 amino acids. Trimming took 2 bases from V and 2 from J, leaving 16 bases between them. CDR3 nucleotide sequence: TGTGCCAGCAGCTTATCCGGGACGGCTACCGCCTACGAGCAGTACTTC. Protein product: CASSLSGTATAYEQYF.

The V and J genes are TRBV2 and TRBJ1-2; D is ambiguous. The CDR3 consists of 14 residues. V was pared by 7 bases and J by 8 bases, with 20 bases between. Germline-derived CDR1 and CDR2 are SNHLY and FYNNEI. The CDR3 loop reads CASNLRTSLGGYTF. DNA of the CDR3: TGTGCCAGCAATCTTCGGACGTCTCTAGGAGGCTACACCTTC.

The gene calls are TRBV19 and TRBJ1-4, with D perhaps matching TRBD1 (5 bases). CDR1 and CDR2 from the germline V gene are LNHDA and SQIVND (reference sequence). This CDR3 region has 15 residues. The V end was cut by 2 bases, the J end by 5 bases, with 12 bases between. This chain's CDR3 is CASSISGARNEKLFF. The DNA for the CDR3 is TGTGCCAGTAGTATATCTGGGGCTAGAAATGAAAAACTGTTTTTT.

The CDR3 DNA sequence: TGTGCCAGCAGTTATATGGGACACGAGCAGTTCTTC. This encodes CASSYMGHEQFF. The chain is built from TRBV6-5 and TRBJ2-1; perhaps TRBD1 as D (6 bases). Germline-derived CDR1 and CDR2 are MNHEY and SVGAGI. The CDR3 covers 12 residues. V gave up 3 bases and J gave up 10 bases, with 10 bases separating them.

The chain couples TRBV19 to TRBJ2-7; D might be TRBD1 (5 bases). Germline CDR1 LNHDA, CDR2 SQIVND (reference sequence). Trimming removed 4 bases from V and 7 bases from J, with 17 bases in between. This CDR3 contains 14 residues. The CDR3 nucleotides read TGTGCCAGTAGTAACAGCCGGTTCCCAGGGGAGCAGTACTTC. Translated: CASSNSRFPGEQYF. The whole variable domain, remainder taken from reference TRBV19 and TRBJ2-7, is DGGITQSPKYLFRKEGQNVTLSCEQNLNHDAMYWYRQDPGQGLRLIYYSQIVNDFQKGDIAEGYSVSREKKESFPLTVTSAQKNPTAFYLCASSNSRFPGEQYFGPGTRLTVT.

J is TRBJ2-7 and V is TRBV11-2; 10 nucleotides align to TRBD2. The CDR3 contains 17 residues. Germline V gene data show CDR1 as SGHAT and CDR2 as FQNNGV. V lost 0 bases, J lost 4 bases, and 9 bases stayed unmatched. As DNA, the CDR3 is TGTGCCAGCAGCTTAGATCTAGGGACTAGCGTTCAGTACGAGCAGTACTTC. This sequence encodes CASSLDLGTSVQYEQYF.

The chain is built from TRBV9 and TRBJ2-1; no clear D gene. The germline V gene encodes CDR1 SGDLS and CDR2 YYNGEE. V was shortened by 4 bases and J by 10 bases, with 15 bases between the two germline ends. There are 13 residues in the CDR3. DNA for the CDR3: TGTGCCAGCAGCTCCGGTGGGGTCGGAGAGCAGTTCTTC. As protein: CASSSGGVGEQFF. Supplemented by reference TRBV9 and TRBJ2-1, the full variable domain reads DSGVTQTPKHLITATGQRVTLRCSPRSGDLSVYWYQQSLDQGLQFLIQYYNGEERAKGNILERFSAQQFPDLHSELNLSSLELGDSALYFCASSSGGVGEQFFGPGTRLTVL.

The chain uses TRBV5-1 and TRBJ2-3; tentative D call: TRBD1 (5 bases). The CDR3 spans 16 residues. V was shortened by 0 bases and J by 2 bases, with 13 bases between the two germline ends. CDR1 SGHRS and CDR2 YFSETQ come from the germline V gene. In DNA form, the CDR3 reads TGCGCCAGCAGCTTGGTGCAGGGCATGACCACAGATACGCAGTATTTT. Translation: CASSLVQGMTTDTQYF.

This clone was counted only a few times. Other DNA sequences in this specimen translate into the identical CDR3. The J gene is TRBJ2-3, the V gene TRBV5-1; TRBD2 agrees at 8 bases. Unmatched junction bases numbered 2, after V lost 1 base and J lost 1 base. The CDR3 is 15 amino acids. The germline V gene encodes CDR1 SGHRS and CDR2 YFSETQ. CDR3 loop: CASSLFGRGTDTQYF. CDR3 bases: TGCGCCAGCAGCTTGTTCGGGAGGGGCACAGATACGCAGTATTTT.

The rearrangement uses TRBV7-3 and TRBJ2-7; 8 bases are a match to TRBD2. V shed 5 bases and J 6 bases; nucleotides not matched to a gene: 12. CDR1 and CDR2 (germline): SGHTA, FQGTGA. The CDR3 runs to 15 residues. CDR3 nucleotides: TGTGCCAGCAGCCCAGGGTCAGCGGGAGCGGTCGAGCAGTACTTC. It is translated as CASSPGSAGAVEQYF.

This clone was observed a handful of times. This chain uses TRBV6-1 with TRBJ2-7; 8 positions match TRBD1. V shed 4 bases, J shed 6 bases, and the junction held 8 bases outside the gene matches. Looked up from germline, CDR1 is MNHNS and CDR2 is SASEGT. CDR3 length: 14 residues. The CDR3 loop is CASSGGQVGLEQYF. The CDR3 nucleotides are TGTGCCAGCAGTGGGGGACAGGTGGGGCTCGAGCAGTACTTC.

The chain employs TRBV10-3 and TRBJ1-1, with 10 bases matching TRBD1. With 6 bases clipped from V and 3 bases from J, the junction kept 4 bases outside the gene matches. The CDR3 sequence is 14 residues long. Germline V gene sequence: CDR1 ENHRY, CDR2 SYGVKD. DNA of the CDR3: TGTGCCATCAGACCAGGGACAGGGGACACTGAAGCTTTCTTT. Translating it yields CAIRPGTGDTEAFF.

A word on this clone: Other DNA sequences in the same sample also yield this CDR3. This sequence joins TRBV19 and TRBJ2-7; 12 bases align to TRBD2. V lost 3 bases to trimming and J lost 2 bases; unmatched junction nucleotides: 5. The CDR3 runs 16 residues. Germline CDR1 LNHDA, CDR2 SQIVND (reference sequence). CDR3 sequence reads: CASSISGLAGTYEQYF. The CDR3 nucleotides read TGTGCCAGTAGTATTTCAGGACTAGCGGGAACCTACGAGCAGTACTTC.

J is TRBJ1-5 and V is TRBV6-1; 7 positions agree with TRBD1. The V gene's germline CDR1 is MNHNS and CDR2 SASEGT. The CDR3 extends over 15 amino acids. J lost 0 bases, V lost 6 bases, and 5 bases had no gene match. CDR3 amino acids: CASRPQGHSNQPQHF. The CDR3 DNA reads TGTGCCAGCAGGCCACAGGGGCATAGCAATCAGCCCCAGCATTTT.

The chain has TRBV18 and TRBJ2-1, with a weak D call TRBD2 (6 bases). From germline, CDR1 is KGHSH and CDR2 LQKENI. The length of the CDR3 is 15 residues. The V end lost 3 bases, the J end lost 10 bases, and 19 bases lay between the germline ends. CDR3 in DNA: TGTGCCAGCTCACCTCGGGACTCTCGTCGGGCCGAGCAGTTCTTC. Protein product: CASSPRDSRRAEQFF.

The chain employs TRBV11-2 and TRBJ2-7, with 12 nucleotides matching TRBD2. With 1 base clipped from V and 3 bases from J, the junction kept 4 bases outside the gene matches. CDR1 and CDR2 from the germline V gene are SGHAT and FQNNGV. This CDR3 has 16 amino acids. The CDR3 nucleotides read TGTGCCAGCAGCTTAGGTCGACTAGCGGGAGACTACGAGCAGTACTTC. Translated: CASSLGRLAGDYEQYF. Full variable domain (remainder filled in from reference TRBV11-2 and TRBJ2-7): EAGVAQSPRYKIIEKRQSVAFWCNPISGHATLYWYQQILGQGPKLLIQFQNNGVVDDSQLPKDRFSAERLKGVDSTLKIQPAKLEDSAVYLCASSLGRLAGDYEQYFGPGTRLTVT.

This clone has a handful of counts. The V call is TRBV5-6, the J call TRBJ1-3, with no clear D. V was shortened by 5 bases and J by 4 bases, with 4 bases between the two germline ends. This CDR3 spans 11 amino acids. Germline V lookup: CDR1 SGHDT, CDR2 YYEEEE. The CDR3 spells CASRGGNTIYF. For the CDR3, the DNA is TGTGCCAGCAGGGGGGGAAACACCATATATTTT.

The CDR3 nucleotides read TGTGCCAGCAGCTCAAGGGACACAGATACGCAGTATTTT. It encodes CASSSRDTDTQYF. V and J are TRBV4-2 and TRBJ2-3, with D unclear. The germline V and J ends were trimmed by 5 bases and 2 bases, with 8 bases remaining between them. The CDR3 runs to 13 residues. Looked up from germline, CDR1 is LGHNA and CDR2 is YNFKEQ.